This T cell receptor (beta chain) was documented in a study of blood T cell repertoires in COVID-19. Background on the study: Some COVID-19 samples were acute and others convalescent; all came from the United States, Italy and Spain. T cells, B-cell-depleted T cells, or PBMCs provided the cDNA or gDNA that served as material.

Germline loops: CDR1 MNHEY, CDR2 SVGEGT. The CDR3 totals 16 residues. J gave up 0 bases and V 5 bases, and 5 bases lay outside the gene matches. Here immunoSEQ multiplex PCR was the method, and the copy in TCRdb shows in-frame clones only, minus some. The profile shows some 250,000 clones, roughly 88% of them singletons. The sequence derives from a woman aged 30 to 39 with acute or convalescent COVID-19. Specimen: peripheral blood. The chain has TRBV6-2 or TRBV6-3 and TRBJ2-3; 10 positions match TRBD2. CDR3 nucleotides: TGTGCCAGCAGTCAAGGACTAGCGGTTAGCACAGATACGCAGTATTTT. Encoded protein: CASSQGLAVSTDTQYF.